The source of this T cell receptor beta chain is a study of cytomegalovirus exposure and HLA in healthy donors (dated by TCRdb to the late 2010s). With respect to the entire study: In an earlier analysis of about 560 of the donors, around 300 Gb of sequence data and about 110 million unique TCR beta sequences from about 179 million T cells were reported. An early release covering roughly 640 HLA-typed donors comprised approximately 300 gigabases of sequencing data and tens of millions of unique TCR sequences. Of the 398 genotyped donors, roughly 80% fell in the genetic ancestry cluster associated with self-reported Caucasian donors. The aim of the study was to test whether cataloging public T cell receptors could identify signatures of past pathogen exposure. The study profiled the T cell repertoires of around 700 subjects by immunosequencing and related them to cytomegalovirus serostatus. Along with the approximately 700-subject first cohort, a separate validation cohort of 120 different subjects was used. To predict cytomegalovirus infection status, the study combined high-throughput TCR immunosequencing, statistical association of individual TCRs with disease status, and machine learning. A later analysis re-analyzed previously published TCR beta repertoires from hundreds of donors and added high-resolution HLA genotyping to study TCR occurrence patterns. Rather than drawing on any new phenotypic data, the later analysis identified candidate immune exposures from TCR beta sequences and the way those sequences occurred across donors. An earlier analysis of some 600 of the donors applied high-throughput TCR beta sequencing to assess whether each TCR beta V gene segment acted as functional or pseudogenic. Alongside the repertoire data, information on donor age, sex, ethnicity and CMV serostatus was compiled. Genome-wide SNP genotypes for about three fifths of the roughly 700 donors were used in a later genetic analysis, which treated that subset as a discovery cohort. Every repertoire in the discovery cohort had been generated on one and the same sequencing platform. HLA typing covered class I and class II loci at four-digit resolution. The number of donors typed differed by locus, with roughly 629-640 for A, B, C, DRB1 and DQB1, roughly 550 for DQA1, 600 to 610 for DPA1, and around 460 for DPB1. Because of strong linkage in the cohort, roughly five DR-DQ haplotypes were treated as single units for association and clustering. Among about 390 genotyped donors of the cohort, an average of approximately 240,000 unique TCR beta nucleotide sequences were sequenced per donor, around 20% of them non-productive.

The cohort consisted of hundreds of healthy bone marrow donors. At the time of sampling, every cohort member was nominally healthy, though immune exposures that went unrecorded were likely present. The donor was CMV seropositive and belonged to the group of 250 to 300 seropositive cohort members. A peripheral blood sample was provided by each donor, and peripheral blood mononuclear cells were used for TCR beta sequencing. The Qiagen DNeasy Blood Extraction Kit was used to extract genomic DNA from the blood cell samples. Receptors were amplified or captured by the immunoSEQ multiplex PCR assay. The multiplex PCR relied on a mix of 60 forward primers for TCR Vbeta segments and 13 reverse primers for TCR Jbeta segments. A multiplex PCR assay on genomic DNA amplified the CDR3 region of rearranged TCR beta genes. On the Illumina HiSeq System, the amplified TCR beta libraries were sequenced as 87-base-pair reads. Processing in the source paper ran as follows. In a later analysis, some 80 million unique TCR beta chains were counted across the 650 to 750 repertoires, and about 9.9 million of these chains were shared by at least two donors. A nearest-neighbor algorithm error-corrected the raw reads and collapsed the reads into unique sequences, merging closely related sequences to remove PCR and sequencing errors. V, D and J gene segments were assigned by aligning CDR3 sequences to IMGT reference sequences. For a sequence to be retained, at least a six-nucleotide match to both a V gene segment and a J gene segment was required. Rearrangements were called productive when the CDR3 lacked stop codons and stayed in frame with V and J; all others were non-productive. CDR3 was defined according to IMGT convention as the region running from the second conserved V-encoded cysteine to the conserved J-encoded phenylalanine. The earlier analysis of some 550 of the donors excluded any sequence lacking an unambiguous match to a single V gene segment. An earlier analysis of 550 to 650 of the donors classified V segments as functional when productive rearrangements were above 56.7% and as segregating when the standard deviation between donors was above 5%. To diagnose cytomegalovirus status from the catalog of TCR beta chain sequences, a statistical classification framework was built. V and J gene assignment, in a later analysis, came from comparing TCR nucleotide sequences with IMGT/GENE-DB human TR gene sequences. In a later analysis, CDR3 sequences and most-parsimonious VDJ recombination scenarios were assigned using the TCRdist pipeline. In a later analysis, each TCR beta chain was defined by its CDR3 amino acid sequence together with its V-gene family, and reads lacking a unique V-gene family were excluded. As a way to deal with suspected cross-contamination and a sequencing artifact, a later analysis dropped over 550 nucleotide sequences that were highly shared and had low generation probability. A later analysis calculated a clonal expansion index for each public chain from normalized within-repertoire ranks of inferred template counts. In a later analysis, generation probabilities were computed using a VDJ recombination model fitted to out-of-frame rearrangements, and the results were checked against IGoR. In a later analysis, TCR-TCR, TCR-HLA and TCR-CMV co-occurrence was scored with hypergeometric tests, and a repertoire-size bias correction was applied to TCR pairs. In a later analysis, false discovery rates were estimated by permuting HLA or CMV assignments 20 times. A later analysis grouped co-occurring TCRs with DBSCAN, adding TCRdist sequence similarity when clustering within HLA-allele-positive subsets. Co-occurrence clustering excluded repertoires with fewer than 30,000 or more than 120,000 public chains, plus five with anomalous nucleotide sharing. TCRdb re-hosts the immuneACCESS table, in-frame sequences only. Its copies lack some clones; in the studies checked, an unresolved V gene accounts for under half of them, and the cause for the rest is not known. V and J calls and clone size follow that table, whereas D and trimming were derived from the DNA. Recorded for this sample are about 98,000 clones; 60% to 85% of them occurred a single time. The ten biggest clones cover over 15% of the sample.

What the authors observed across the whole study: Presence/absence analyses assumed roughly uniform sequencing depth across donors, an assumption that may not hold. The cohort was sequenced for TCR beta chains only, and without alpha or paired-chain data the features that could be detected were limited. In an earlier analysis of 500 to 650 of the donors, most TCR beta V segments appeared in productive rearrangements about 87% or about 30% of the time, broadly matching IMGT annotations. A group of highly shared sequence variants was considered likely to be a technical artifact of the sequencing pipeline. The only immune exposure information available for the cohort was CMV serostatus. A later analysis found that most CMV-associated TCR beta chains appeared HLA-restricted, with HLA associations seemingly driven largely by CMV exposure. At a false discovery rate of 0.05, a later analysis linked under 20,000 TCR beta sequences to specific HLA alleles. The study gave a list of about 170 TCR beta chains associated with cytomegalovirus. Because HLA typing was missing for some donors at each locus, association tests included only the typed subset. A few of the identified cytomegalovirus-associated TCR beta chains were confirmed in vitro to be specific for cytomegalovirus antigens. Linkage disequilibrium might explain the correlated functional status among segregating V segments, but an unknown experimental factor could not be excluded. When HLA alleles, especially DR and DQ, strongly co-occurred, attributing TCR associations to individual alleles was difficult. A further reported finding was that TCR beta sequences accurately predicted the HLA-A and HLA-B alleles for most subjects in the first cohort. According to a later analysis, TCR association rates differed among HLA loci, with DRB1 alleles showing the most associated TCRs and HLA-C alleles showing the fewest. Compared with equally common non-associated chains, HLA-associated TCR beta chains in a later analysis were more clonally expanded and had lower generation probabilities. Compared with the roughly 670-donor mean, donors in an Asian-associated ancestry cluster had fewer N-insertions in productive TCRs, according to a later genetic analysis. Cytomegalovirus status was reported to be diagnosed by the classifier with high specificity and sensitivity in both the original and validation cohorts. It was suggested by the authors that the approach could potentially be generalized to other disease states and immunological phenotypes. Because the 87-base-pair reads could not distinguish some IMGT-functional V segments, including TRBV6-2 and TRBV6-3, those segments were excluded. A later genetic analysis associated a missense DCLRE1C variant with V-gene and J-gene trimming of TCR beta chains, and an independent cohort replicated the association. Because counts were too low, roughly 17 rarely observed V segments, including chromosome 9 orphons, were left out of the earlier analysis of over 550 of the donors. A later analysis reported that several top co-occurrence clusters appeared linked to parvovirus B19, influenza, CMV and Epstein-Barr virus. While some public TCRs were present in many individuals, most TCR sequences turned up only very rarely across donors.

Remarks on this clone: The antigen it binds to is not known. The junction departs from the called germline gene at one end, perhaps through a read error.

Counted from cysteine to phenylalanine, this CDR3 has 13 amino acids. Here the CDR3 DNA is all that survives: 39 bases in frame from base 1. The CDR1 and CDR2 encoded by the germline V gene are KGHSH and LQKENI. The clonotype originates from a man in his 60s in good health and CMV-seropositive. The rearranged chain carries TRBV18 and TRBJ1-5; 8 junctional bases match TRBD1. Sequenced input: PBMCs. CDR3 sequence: CASSPQGDQPQHF. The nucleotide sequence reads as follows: TGTGCCAGCTCCCCACAGGGGGACCAGCCCCAGCATTTT.